One and the same sample provided the 19 T cell receptor beta chains below, sequenced in a study of shared clonotypes between healthy human individuals. Method: immunoSEQ multiplex PCR; TCRdb's copy keeps in-frame clones and lacks some. The sample yields roughly 2.2 million clones, 80% to 95% seen once. What was sequenced was naive CD4+ T cells from PBMCs. Subset described: CD45RA+ positively selected. The source of these receptors is a young man in good health. Some clones in this sample may be carry-over from other donors' samples.

V and J are TRBV7-2 and TRBJ2-1; 11 bases line up with TRBD2. The germline CDR1 and CDR2 sequences are SGHTA and FQGNSA. This CDR3 contains 17 residues. The junction had 8 bases not matched to a gene; V was cut back by 3 bases and J by 4 bases. CDR3 nucleotide sequence: TGTGCCAGCAGCTTTGGTTTAGCGGGAGGGGGATACAATGAGCAGTTCTTC. This sequence encodes CASSFGLAGGGYNEQFF.

V is TRBV11-3 and J is TRBJ2-2; D remains unclear. V was clipped by 5 bases and J by 7 bases, with 11 bases between them. Germline CDR1 SGHNT, CDR2 YENEEA. This CDR3 spans 13 amino acids. CDR3 residues: CASSPGGGGELFF. CDR3 DNA sequence: TGTGCCAGCAGCCCAGGTGGCGGCGGGGAGCTGTTTTTT.

This chain uses TRBV27 with TRBJ1-4, with TRBD1 identical over 8 bases. The CDR3 runs 15 residues. J gave up 5 bases and V 7 bases, and 9 bases lay outside the gene matches. The germline CDR1 and CDR2 sequences are MNHEY and SMNVEV (reference sequence). The chain's CDR3 is CASKPRDRLNEKLFF. The CDR3 DNA reads TGTGCCAGCAAACCAAGGGACAGGCTGAATGAAAAACTGTTTTTT.

This chain links TRBV9 with TRBJ1-2, with D tentatively TRBD1 (5 bases). Germline values: CDR1 SGDLS, CDR2 YYNGEE. Trimming left V 4 bases short and J 8 bases short, with 18 bases between. The CDR3 consists of 14 residues. CDR3 sequence (DNA): TGTGCCAGCAGCCCTCCAGGGCGCTACGGGGGCTACACCTTC. It is translated as CASSPPGRYGGYTF.

As regards this clone: Other DNA sequences from this sample encode an identical CDR3 as well. The chain couples TRBV5-1 to TRBJ2-7, with D perhaps matching TRBD1 (6 bases). Germline CDR1 SGHRS, CDR2 YFSETQ. V lost 0 bases and J 0 bases, leaving 7 bases between the germline ends. The CDR3 is 14 residues long. CDR3 nucleotide sequence: TGCGCCAGCAGCTTGGGGACAGCCTCCTACGAGCAGTACTTC. It translates to CASSLGTASYEQYF.

The chain carries TRBV25-1 and TRBJ2-5; 8 nucleotides match TRBD2. This CDR3 is built from 15 residues. Germline trimming cut 4 bases from V and 1 base from J; bases unmatched to any gene: 5. Germline CDR1 is MGHDK and CDR2 is SYGVNS. The CDR3 is CASSGASGPQETQYF. CDR3 in DNA: TGTGCCAGCAGTGGGGCTAGCGGGCCCCAAGAGACCCAGTACTTC.

J is TRBJ1-1 and V is TRBV28; TRBD1 matches at 7 bases. The CDR3 contains 13 residues. Germline trimming cut 6 bases from V and 11 bases from J; bases unmatched to any gene: 12. Germline CDR1 and CDR2: MDHEN and SYDVKM. CDR3 nucleotides: TGTGCCAGCAGACCGGGACAGCCAGGGTCGGCTTTCTTT. Residues: CASRPGQPGSAFF.

The chain employs TRBV7-7 and TRBJ2-7, with D possibly being TRBD1 or TRBD2 (5 bases each). Trimming left V 2 bases short and J 7 bases short, with 12 bases between. This CDR3 has 13 amino acids. CDR1 and CDR2 (germline): SSHAT, FNYEAQ (reference sequence). The CDR3 nucleotides read TGTGCCAGCAGCTTAAGTGGGACGAGTGAGCAGTACTTC. Translating it yields CASSLSGTSEQYF. Drawing the rest from reference TRBV7-7 and TRBJ2-7, the complete variable domain is GAGVSQSPRYKVTKRGQDVTLRCDPISSHATLYWYQQALGQGPEFLTYFNYEAQPDKSGLPSDRFSAERPEGSISTLTIQRTEQRDSAMYRCASSLSGTSEQYFGPGTRLTVT.

The V call is TRBV7-2, the J call TRBJ1-5; tentative D call: TRBD1 (5 bases). The CDR3 extends over 15 amino acids. Trimming pared 5 bases from V and 2 bases from J, leaving 13 bases between. Germline CDR1 reads SGHTA; CDR2 reads FQGNSA. The CDR3 DNA sequence: TGTGCCAGCAGCCTGGCAGGGAATGGCAATCAGCCCCAGCATTTT. This translates into CASSLAGNGNQPQHF.

The gene calls are TRBV5-1 and TRBJ1-1; D possibly corresponds to TRBD1 (5 bases). This CDR3 spans 14 amino acids. The germline gives CDR1 SGHRS, CDR2 YFSETQ. V lost 2 bases and J lost 1, with 9 bases in between. CDR3 bases: TGCGCCAGCAGCTTCTCTGGGGCGAACACTGAAGCTTTCTTT. As protein: CASSFSGANTEAFF.

The V call is TRBV25-1, the J call TRBJ1-2; D not resolved. The germline gives CDR1 MGHDK, CDR2 SYGVNS. The V gene lost 4 bases and the J gene lost 7 bases, with 7 bases spanning the gap. CDR3 length: 11 amino acids. The CDR3, as DNA: TGTGCCAGCAGTGCCAAGGGTGGCTACACCTTC. Its protein is CASSAKGGYTF.

The chain has TRBV5-1 and TRBJ2-3, with D unresolved. The CDR3 sequence is 14 residues long. V gave up 0 bases and J gave up 2 bases, with 7 bases separating them. The germline V gene has CDR1 SGHRS and CDR2 YFSETQ. CDR3 coding DNA: TGCGCCAGCAGCTTGGGAAAGGCCACAGATACGCAGTATTTT. Its protein is CASSLGKATDTQYF.

V gene TRBV10-3 combines with J gene TRBJ2-1; D ambiguous. The germline gives CDR1 ENHRY, CDR2 SYGVKD. V was pared by 3 bases and J by 1 base, with 7 bases between. The CDR3 has 14 residues. CDR3 DNA sequence: TGTGCCATCAGTGAACATAAATCCTACAATGAGCAGTTCTTC. Protein product: CAISEHKSYNEQFF.

This chain uses TRBV28 with TRBJ1-2; 9 nucleotides agree with TRBD1. V lost 3 bases and J lost 4; bases outside the gene matches: 6. This CDR3 is 15 amino acids long. Per the germline V gene, CDR1 is MDHEN and CDR2 is SYDVKM. The CDR3 DNA follows: TGTGCCAGCAGTTTTGGGACAGGGCAGAGCTATGGCTACACCTTC. Its protein product is CASSFGTGQSYGYTF.

The chain carries TRBV30 and TRBJ2-7; 7 bases line up with TRBD2. The length of the CDR3 is 15 residues. Looked up from germline, CDR1 is GTSNPN and CDR2 is SVGIG (reference sequence). Losses at the gene ends were 1 base for V and 0 bases for J; bases not matched to a gene: 6. CDR3 sequence (DNA): TGTGCCTGGAGTGGGCCGACTAGCCTCTCCTACGAGCAGTACTTC. Protein: CAWSGPTSLSYEQYF.

Points on this clone: Other DNA sequences within the sample encode an identical CDR3. V and J are TRBV7-9 and TRBJ1-1; 9 bases align to TRBD1. This CDR3 region has 14 residues. J was trimmed by 3 bases and V by 5 bases; bases with no gene match: 4. The germline gives CDR1 SEHNR, CDR2 FQNEAQ (reference sequence). The CDR3: CASSLQGAYTEAFF. The CDR3 nucleotides read TGTGCCAGCAGCCTACAGGGGGCCTACACTGAAGCTTTCTTT. The whole variable domain, remainder taken from reference TRBV7-9 and TRBJ1-1, is DTGVSQNPRHKITKRGQNVTFRCDPISEHNRLYWYRQTLGQGPEFLTYFQNEAQLEKSRLLSDRFSAERPKGSFSTLEIQRTEQGDSAMYLCASSLQGAYTEAFFGQGTRLTVV.

The chain recombines TRBV7-6 with TRBJ2-7; D might be TRBD2 (5 bases). Trimming left V 5 bases short and J 3 bases short, with 8 bases between. The CDR3 spans 12 residues. Germline-derived CDR1 and CDR2 are SGHVS and FNYEAQ. CDR3 nucleotides: TGTGCCAGCAGCCCCGCGGGCTACGAGCAGTACTTC. Its protein is CASSPAGYEQYF.

The rearrangement links TRBV5-1 to TRBJ2-5; possibly TRBD1 for D (8 bases). The length of the CDR3 is 14 residues. CDR1 is SGHRS and CDR2 is YFSETQ in the germline V gene. V lost 4 bases to trimming and J lost 4 bases, with 14 bases between them. The CDR3 region has the DNA TGCGCCAGCAGCCACAGGGGGGAGGGAGAGACCCAGTACTTC. Its translation is CASSHRGEGETQYF.

The rearrangement joins TRBV28 to TRBJ1-5, with TRBD1 matching 7 bases. With 5 bases clipped from V and 5 bases from J, the junction kept 9 bases outside the gene matches. Germline CDR1 is MDHEN and CDR2 is SYDVKM. The CDR3 is 15 amino acids. Written as DNA, the CDR3 is TGTGCCAGCAGTACACCAGGGGGGAAAGATCAGCCCCAGCATTTT. This sequence encodes CASSTPGGKDQPQHF.